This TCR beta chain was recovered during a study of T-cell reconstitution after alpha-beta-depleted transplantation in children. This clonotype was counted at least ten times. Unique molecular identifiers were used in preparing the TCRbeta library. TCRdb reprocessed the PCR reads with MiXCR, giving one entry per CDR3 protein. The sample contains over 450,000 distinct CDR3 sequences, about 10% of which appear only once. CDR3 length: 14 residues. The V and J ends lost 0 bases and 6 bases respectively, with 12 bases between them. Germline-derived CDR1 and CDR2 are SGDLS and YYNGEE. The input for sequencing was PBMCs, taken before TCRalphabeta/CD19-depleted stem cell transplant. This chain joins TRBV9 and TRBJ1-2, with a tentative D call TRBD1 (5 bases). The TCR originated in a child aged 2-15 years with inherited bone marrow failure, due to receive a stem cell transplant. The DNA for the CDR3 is TGTGCCAGCAGCGTAGGGCCGGGGGTTGATGGCTACACCTTC. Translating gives CASSVGPGVDGYTF.